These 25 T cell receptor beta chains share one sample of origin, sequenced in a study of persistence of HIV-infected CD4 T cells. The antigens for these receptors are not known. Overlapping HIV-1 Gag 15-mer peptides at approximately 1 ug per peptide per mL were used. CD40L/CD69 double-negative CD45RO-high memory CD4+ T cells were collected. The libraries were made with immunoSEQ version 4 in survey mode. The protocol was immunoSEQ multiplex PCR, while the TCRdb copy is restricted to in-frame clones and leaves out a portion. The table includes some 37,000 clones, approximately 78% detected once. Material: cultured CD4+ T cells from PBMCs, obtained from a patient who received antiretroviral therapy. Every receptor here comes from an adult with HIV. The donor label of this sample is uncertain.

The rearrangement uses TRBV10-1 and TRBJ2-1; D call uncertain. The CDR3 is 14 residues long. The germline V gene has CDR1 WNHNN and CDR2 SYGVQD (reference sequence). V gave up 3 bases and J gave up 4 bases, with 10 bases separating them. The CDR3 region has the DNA TGCGCCAGCAGTGACCGGGCCCTTTACAATGAGCAGTTCTTC. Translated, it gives CASSDRALYNEQFF.

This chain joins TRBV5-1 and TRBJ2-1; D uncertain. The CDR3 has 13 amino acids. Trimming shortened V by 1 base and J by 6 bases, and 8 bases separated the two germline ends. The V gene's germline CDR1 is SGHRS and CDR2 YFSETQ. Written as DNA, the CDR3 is TGCGCCAGCAGCTTGCATGGGCCCAATGAGCAGTTCTTC. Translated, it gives CASSLHGPNEQFF.

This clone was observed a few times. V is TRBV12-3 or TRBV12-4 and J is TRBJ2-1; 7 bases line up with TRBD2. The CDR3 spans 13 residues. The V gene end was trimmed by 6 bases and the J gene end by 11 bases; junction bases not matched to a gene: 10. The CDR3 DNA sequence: TGTGCCAGCAGGAGAGATAGCGGGTATCAGCAGTTCTTC. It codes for CASRRDSGYQQFF.

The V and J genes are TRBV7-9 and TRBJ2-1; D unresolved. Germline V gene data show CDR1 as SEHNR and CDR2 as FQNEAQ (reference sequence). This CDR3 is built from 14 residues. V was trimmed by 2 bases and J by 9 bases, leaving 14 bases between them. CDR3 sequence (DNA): TGTGCCAGCAGCTTACTGTCCGGCTTGGGTGAGCAGTTCTTC. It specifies CASSLLSGLGEQFF.

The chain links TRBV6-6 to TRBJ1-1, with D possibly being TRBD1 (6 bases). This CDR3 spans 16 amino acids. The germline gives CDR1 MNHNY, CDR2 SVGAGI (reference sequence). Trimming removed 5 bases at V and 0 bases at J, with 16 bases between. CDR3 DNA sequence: TGTGCCAGCAGTCGAGGGAAGGACAGTCTGAACACTGAAGCTTTCTTT. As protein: CASSRGKDSLNTEAFF.

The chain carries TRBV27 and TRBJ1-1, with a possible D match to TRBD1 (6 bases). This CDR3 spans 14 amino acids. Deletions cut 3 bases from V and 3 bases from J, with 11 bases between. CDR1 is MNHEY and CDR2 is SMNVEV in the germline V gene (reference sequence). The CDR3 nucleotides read TGTGCCAGCAGTTTTTTGGGGGGCCACACTGAAGCTTTCTTT. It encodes CASSFLGGHTEAFF.

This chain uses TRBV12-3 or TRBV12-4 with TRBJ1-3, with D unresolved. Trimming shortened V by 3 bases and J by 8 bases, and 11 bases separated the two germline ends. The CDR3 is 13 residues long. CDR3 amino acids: CASSFSGTDTIYF. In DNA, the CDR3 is TGTGCCAGCAGTTTTTCGGGTACGGACACCATATATTTT.

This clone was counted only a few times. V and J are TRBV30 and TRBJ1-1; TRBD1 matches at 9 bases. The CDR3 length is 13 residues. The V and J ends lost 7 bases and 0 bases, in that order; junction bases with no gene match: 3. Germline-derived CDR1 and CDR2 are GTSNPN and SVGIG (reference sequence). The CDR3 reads CAYDRGMNTEAFF. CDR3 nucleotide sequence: TGTGCCTACGACAGGGGGATGAACACTGAAGCTTTCTTT.

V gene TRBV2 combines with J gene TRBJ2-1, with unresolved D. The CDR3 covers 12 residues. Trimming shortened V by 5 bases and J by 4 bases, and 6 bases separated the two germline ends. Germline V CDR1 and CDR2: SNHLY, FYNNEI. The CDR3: CASSSLYNEQFF. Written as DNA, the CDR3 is TGTGCCAGCAGTTCCTTGTACAATGAGCAGTTCTTC. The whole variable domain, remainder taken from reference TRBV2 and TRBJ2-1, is EPEVTQTPSHQVTQMGQEVILRCVPISNHLYFYWYRQILGQKVEFLVSFYNNEISEKSEIFDDQFSVERPDGSNFTLKIRSTKLEDSAMYFCASSSLYNEQFFGPGTRLTVL.

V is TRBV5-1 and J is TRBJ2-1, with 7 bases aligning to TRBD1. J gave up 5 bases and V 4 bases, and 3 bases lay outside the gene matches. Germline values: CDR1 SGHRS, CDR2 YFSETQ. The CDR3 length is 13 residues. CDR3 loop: CASSTGQNNEQFF. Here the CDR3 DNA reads TGCGCCAGCAGCACGGGACAGAACAATGAGCAGTTCTTC.

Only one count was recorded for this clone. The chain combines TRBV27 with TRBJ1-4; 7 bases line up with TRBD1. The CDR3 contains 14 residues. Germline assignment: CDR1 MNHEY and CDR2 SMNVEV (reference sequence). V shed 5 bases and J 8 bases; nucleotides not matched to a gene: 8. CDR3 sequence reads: CASSRNRGGEKLFF. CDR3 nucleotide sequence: TGTGCCAGCAGTAGAAACAGGGGAGGAGAAAAACTGTTTTTT.

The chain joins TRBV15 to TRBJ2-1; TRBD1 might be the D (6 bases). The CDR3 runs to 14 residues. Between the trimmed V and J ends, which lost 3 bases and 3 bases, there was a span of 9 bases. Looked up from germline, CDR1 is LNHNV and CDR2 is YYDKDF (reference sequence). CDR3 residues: CATSSTGIYNEQFF. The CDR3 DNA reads TGTGCCACCAGCAGCACAGGGATCTACAATGAGCAGTTCTTC.

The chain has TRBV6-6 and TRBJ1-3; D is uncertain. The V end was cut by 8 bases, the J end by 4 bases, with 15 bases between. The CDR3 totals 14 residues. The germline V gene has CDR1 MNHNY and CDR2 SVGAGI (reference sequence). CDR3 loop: CASGHWAGGNTIYF. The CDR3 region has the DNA TGTGCCAGCGGCCATTGGGCGGGGGGAAACACCATATATTTT.

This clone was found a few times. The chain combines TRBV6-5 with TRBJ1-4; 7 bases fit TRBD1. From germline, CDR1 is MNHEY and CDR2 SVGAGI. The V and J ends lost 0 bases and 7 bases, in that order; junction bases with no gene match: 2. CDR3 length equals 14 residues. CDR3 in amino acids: CASSYSGQIEKLFF. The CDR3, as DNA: TGTGCCAGCAGTTACTCGGGACAGATTGAAAAACTGTTTTTT.

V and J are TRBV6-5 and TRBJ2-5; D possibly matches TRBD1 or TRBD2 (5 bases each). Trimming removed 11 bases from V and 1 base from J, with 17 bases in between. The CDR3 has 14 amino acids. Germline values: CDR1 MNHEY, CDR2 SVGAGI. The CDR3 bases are TGTGCCGGTGGGGCGGGTACAGTCCAAGAGACCCAGTACTTC. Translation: CAGGAGTVQETQYF.

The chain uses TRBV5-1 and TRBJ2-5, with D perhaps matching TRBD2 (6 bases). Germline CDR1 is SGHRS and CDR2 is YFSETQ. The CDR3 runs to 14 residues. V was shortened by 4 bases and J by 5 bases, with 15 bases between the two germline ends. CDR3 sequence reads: CASSPPGVFETQYF. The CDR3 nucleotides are TGCGCCAGCAGCCCGCCGGGGGTCTTTGAGACCCAGTACTTC.

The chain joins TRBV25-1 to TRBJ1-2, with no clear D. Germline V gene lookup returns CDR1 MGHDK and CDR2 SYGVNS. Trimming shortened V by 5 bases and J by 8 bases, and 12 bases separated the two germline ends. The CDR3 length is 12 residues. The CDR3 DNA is TGTGCCAGCAGTCCTATGTATGGGGGCTACACCTTC. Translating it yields CASSPMYGGYTF.

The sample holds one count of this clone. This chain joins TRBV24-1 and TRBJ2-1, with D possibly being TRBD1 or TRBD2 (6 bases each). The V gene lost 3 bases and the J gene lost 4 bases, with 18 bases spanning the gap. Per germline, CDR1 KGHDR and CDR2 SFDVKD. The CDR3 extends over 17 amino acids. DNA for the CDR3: TGTGCCACCAGTGATCCTAGTGGGACGGGGGCTTACAATGAGCAGTTCTTC. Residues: CATSDPSGTGAYNEQFF.

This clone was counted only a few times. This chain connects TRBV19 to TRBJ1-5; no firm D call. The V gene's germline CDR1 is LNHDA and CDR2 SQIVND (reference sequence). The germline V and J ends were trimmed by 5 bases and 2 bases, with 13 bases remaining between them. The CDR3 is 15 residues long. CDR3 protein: CASSAKSGGNQPQHF. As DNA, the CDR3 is TGTGCCAGTAGTGCGAAGTCGGGTGGCAATCAGCCCCAGCATTTT.

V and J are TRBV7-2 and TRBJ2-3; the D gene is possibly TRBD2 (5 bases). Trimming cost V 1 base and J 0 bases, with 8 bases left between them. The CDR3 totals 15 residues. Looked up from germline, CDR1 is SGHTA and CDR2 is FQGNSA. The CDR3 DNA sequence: TGTGCCAGCAGCTTAGTAACTAGAAGCACAGATACGCAGTATTTT. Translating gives CASSLVTRSTDTQYF.

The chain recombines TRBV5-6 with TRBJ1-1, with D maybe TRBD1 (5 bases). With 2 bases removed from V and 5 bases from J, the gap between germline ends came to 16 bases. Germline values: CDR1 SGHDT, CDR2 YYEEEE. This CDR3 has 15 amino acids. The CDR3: CASSFFRDDRTEAFF. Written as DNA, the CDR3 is TGTGCCAGCAGCTTTTTCCGGGACGATCGGACTGAAGCTTTCTTT.

The CDR3 loop is CASSFGQTNQPQHF. The CDR3 DNA reads as TGTGCCAGCAGCTTTGGGCAGACAAATCAGCCCCAGCATTTT. J is TRBJ1-5 and V is TRBV7-8; no definite D call. Germline CDR1 is SGHVS and CDR2 is FQNEAQ. V shed 3 bases and J shed 4 bases, with 10 bases lying between them. This CDR3 region has 14 residues.

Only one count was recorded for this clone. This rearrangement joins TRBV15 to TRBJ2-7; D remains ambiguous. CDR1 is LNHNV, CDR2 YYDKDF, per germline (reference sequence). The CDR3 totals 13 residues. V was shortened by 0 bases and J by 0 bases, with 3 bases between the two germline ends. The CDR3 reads CATSRDPSYEQYF. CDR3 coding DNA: TGTGCCACCAGCAGAGATCCCTCCTACGAGCAGTACTTC. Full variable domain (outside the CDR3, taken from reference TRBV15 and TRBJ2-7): DAMVIQNPRYQVTQFGKPVTLSCSQTLNHNVMYWYQQKSSQAPKLLFHYYDKDFNNEADTPDNFQSRRPNTSFCFLDIRSPGLGDTAMYLCATSRDPSYEQYFGPGTRLTVT.

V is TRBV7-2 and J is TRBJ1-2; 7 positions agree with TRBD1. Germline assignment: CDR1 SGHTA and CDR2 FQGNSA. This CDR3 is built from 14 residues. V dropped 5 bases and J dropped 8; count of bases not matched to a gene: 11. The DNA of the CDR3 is TGTGCCAGCAGCCTAACAGGTTGGACAGGAGGCTACACCTTC. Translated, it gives CASSLTGWTGGYTF.

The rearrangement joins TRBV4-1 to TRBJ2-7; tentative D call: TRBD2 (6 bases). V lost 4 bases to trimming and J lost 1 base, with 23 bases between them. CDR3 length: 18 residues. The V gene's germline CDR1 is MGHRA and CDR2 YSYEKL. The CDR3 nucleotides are TGCGCCAGCAGCCGAGAAGAACAGGCTAGCGCGATGTCCTACGAGCAGTACTTC. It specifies CASSREEQASAMSYEQYF.